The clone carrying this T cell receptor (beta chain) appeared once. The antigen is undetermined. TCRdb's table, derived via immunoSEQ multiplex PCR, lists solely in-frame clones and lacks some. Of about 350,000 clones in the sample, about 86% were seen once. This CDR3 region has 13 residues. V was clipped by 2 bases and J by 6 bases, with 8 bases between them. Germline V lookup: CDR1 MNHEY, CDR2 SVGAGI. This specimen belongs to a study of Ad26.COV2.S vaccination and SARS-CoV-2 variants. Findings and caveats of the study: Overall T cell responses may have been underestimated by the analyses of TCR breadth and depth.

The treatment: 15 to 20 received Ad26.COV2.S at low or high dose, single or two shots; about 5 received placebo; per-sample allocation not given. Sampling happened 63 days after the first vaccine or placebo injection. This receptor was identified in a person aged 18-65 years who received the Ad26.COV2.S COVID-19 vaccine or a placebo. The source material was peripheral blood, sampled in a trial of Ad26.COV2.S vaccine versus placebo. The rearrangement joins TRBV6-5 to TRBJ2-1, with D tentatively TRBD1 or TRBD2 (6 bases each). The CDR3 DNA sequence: TGTGCCAGCAGTTACAGGGGGGCCAATGAGCAGTTCTTC. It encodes CASSYRGANEQFF.